These 32 T cell receptor beta chains came from one sample sequenced in a study of T cells after yellow fever vaccination. MiXCR, applied by TCRdb to the 5' RACE reads, yields one record per CDR3 protein. The data contain about 300,000 distinct CDR3 sequences, around 6.8% of them singletons. The source was PBMCs, collected roughly 47 days after the first yellow fever vaccination. These receptors were obtained from a man aged 18 to 29 who received the YFV17D yellow fever vaccine.

The chain links TRBV29-1 to TRBJ2-5; tentative D call: TRBD1 (6 bases). V lost 7 bases and J lost 3, with 12 bases in between. The CDR3 has 12 residues. The germline V gene has CDR1 SQVTM and CDR2 ANQGSEA. This CDR3 is CSAGRTEETQYF. CDR3 nucleotides: TGCAGCGCGGGGCGGACAGAAGAGACCCAGTACTTC.

This clonotype occurred many times. The V and J genes are TRBV5-6 and TRBJ2-5; TRBD2 aligns across 11 bases. The V segment lost 5 bases and the J segment 7 bases; nucleotides outside the gene matches: 10. This CDR3 has 15 residues. Germline assignment: CDR1 SGHDT and CDR2 YYEEEE. The CDR3 sequence is CASRSTSGGWGTQYF. The CDR3 nucleotides are TGTGCCAGCAGGTCAACTAGCGGGGGCTGGGGGACCCAGTACTTC.

In this sample, this clonotype turned up a few times. The chain recombines TRBV28 with TRBJ2-5; D is unclear. The V gene lost 4 bases and the J gene lost 2 bases, with 8 bases spanning the gap. There are 13 residues in the CDR3. CDR1 is MDHEN, CDR2 SYDVKM, per germline. CDR3 residues: CASSYVGQETQYF. Here the CDR3 DNA reads TGTGCCAGCAGTTATGTGGGGCAAGAGACCCAGTACTTC.

There are a few counts of this clonotype. CDR3 in amino acids: CATKKTGTSGVYSYNEQFF. CDR3 coding DNA: TGTGCCACCAAAAAAACAGGGACTAGCGGGGTATACTCCTACAATGAGCAGTTCTTC. The V and J genes are TRBV6-2 or TRBV6-3 and TRBJ2-1; TRBD2 aligns across 13 bases. The junction had 15 bases not matched to a gene; V was cut back by 10 bases and J by 0 bases. CDR3 length: 19 amino acids. Germline assignment: CDR1 MNHEY and CDR2 SVGEGT.

V usage is TRBV27 and J usage is TRBJ2-3; 8 nucleotides match TRBD2. J lost 7 bases, V lost 3 bases, and 9 bases had no gene match. Germline values: CDR1 MNHEY, CDR2 SMNVEV (reference sequence). The CDR3 loop spans 15 amino acids. As DNA, the CDR3 is TGTGCCAGCAGTTTTGTCCGGGGGGGCCGGAATACGCAGTATTTT. This gives the protein CASSFVRGGRNTQYF.

The chain combines TRBV4-1 with TRBJ2-3; 16 bases agree with TRBD2. The ends lost 3 bases at V and 3 bases at J; junction bases unmatched: 9. The CDR3 runs 19 residues. CDR1 and CDR2 (germline): MGHRA, YSYEKL. The CDR3 DNA reads TGCGCCAGCAGCCAGCGCCCGGGACTAGCGGGGGGGCAAACAGATACGCAGTATTTT. This gives the protein CASSQRPGLAGGQTDTQYF.

This clonotype occurred many times. This chain connects TRBV12-3 or TRBV12-4 to TRBJ2-7; D not certain. The CDR3 runs 14 residues. Trimming took off 2 bases at V and 0 bases at J, with 8 bases between the two ends. The CDR3 loop reads CASSLSYSSYEQYF. The CDR3 coding sequence is TGTGCCAGCAGTTTAAGCTATTCCTCCTACGAGCAGTACTTC.

This clonotype was picked up a small number of times. The chain employs TRBV6-1 and TRBJ2-7, with 14 bases that match TRBD2. The CDR3 is 15 amino acids. Losses at the gene ends were 10 bases for V and 2 bases for J; bases not matched to a gene: 7. From germline, CDR1 is MNHNS and CDR2 SASEGT. The CDR3 DNA sequence: TGTGCCACCGCGGAGACTAGCGGGGGGGCCTACGAGCAGTACTTC. It specifies CATAETSGGAYEQYF.

This clonotype was counted between two and nine times. The chain has TRBV29-1 and TRBJ1-1; unclear D gene. The CDR3 length is 12 residues. Trimming stripped 6 bases from V and 11 bases from J, with 19 bases between. Germline assignment: CDR1 SQVTM and CDR2 ANQGSEA. The CDR3, as DNA: TGCAGCGTCGCCCCGCGGTCGGGTGAGGCTTTCTTT. It is translated as CSVAPRSGEAFF.

This clonotype was recorded at least ten times. The genes are TRBV25-1 and TRBJ1-2, with a possible D match to TRBD1 (5 bases). Germline-derived CDR1 and CDR2 are MGHDK and SYGVNS. The CDR3 contains 14 residues. V was pared by 2 bases and J by 6 bases, with 13 bases between. The CDR3, as DNA: TGTGCCAGCAGTGAACCGTTAGGGACCCATGGCTACACCTTC. It translates to CASSEPLGTHGYTF.

This clonotype was seen more than once but under ten times. CDR3 bases: TGTGCCAGCAGCTTAGAGTTCTCGAACACCGGGGAGCTGTTTTTT. Residues: CASSLEFSNTGELFF. The rearrangement joins TRBV11-3 to TRBJ2-2; no definite D call. This CDR3 spans 15 amino acids. V gave up 0 bases and J gave up 0 bases, with 5 bases separating them. Germline loops: CDR1 SGHNT, CDR2 YENEEA.

This clonotype was detected many times. The genes are TRBV3-1 and TRBJ2-1, with 12 positions matching TRBD2. Germline assignment: CDR1 LGHDT and CDR2 YNNKEL (reference sequence). V shed 5 bases and J 4 bases; nucleotides not matched to a gene: 12. This CDR3 spans 18 amino acids. CDR3 sequence (DNA): TGTGCCAGCAGCAAAAGAGCCCGGACTAGCGGGGCGTACAATGAGCAGTTCTTC. Its protein product is CASSKRARTSGAYNEQFF.

The table lists this clonotype with a few counts. The chain couples TRBV9 to TRBJ2-1, with a tentative D call TRBD1 (6 bases). The CDR3 covers 13 residues. Trimming removed 3 bases at V and 15 bases at J, with 19 bases between. The germline gives CDR1 SGDLS, CDR2 YYNGEE. The CDR3 loop reads CASSGDVRDKGFF. CDR3 sequence (DNA): TGTGCCAGCAGCGGGGATGTCCGGGACAAGGGGTTCTTC. Variable domain in full (rest from reference TRBV9 and TRBJ2-1): DSGVTQTPKHLITATGQRVTLRCSPRSGDLSVYWYQQSLDQGLQFLIQYYNGEERAKGNILERFSAQQFPDLHSELNLSSLELGDSALYFCASSGDVRDKGFFGPGTRLTVL.

In its sample, this clonotype was seen a few times. The chain carries TRBV4-3 and TRBJ1-2; 8 bases align to TRBD1. The CDR3 is made up of 17 amino acids. The germline V gene has CDR1 LGHNA and CDR2 YSLEER. The ends lost 0 bases at V and 4 bases at J; junction bases unmatched: 10. The CDR3 DNA follows: TGCGCCAGCAGCCAAGATCTCCATCCAGGGGGCGTCTATGGCTACACCTTC. It translates to CASSQDLHPGGVYGYTF.

This clonotype was seen a few times. This rearrangement joins TRBV7-3 to TRBJ2-1, with 10 bases identical to TRBD2. The CDR3 is made up of 16 amino acids. J gave up 7 bases and V 5 bases, and 11 bases lay outside the gene matches. CDR1 SGHTA and CDR2 FQGTGA come from the germline V gene. The DNA for the CDR3 is TGTGCCAGCAGCCCGCAGACTAGCGGGTTACCTAATGAGCAGTTCTTC. As protein: CASSPQTSGLPNEQFF.

The J gene is TRBJ2-7, the V gene TRBV4-1; a possible D gene is TRBD1 (5 bases). From germline, CDR1 is MGHRA and CDR2 YSYEKL. V was trimmed by 3 bases and J by 3 bases, leaving 9 bases between them. The CDR3 sequence is 13 residues long. The CDR3 spells CASSHRQRYEQYF. CDR3 sequence (DNA): TGCGCCAGCAGCCATCGACAGCGCTACGAGCAGTACTTC.

As to this clonotype: Given a much more abundant clone one base away, this may be a read error. This chain uses TRBV5-1 with TRBJ2-3, with unresolved D. This CDR3 has 13 amino acids. Trimming cost V 0 bases and J 10 bases, with 12 bases left between them. Germline CDR1 reads SGHRS; CDR2 reads YFSETQ. The CDR3 is CASSLGDLDSQYF. CDR3 sequence (DNA): TGCGCCAGCAGCTTGGGAGACTTGGATTCGCAGTATTTT.

This clonotype appeared a few times. The J gene is TRBJ1-5, the V gene TRBV15, with D tentatively TRBD1 (5 bases). Per germline, CDR1 LNHNV and CDR2 YYDKDF (reference sequence). This CDR3 has 14 residues. Trimming pared 1 base from V and 7 bases from J, leaving 11 bases between. Here the CDR3 DNA reads TGTGCCACCAGCAGAGGTCAGGGAAGCCAGCCCCAGCATTTT. Translated: CATSRGQGSQPQHF.

The V call is TRBV2, the J call TRBJ2-6; possible D gene TRBD1, 5 bases. Germline V gene data show CDR1 as SNHLY and CDR2 as FYNNEI. V was clipped by 8 bases and J by 0 bases, with 14 bases between them. CDR3 length: 16 residues. CDR3 sequence reads: CASSKGQGSGANVLTF. CDR3 DNA sequence: TGTGCCAGCTCTAAGGGGCAGGGCTCTGGGGCCAACGTCCTGACTTTC.

The chain carries TRBV12-3 or TRBV12-4 and TRBJ1-2; D is uncertain. This CDR3 has 14 amino acids. Trimming left V 1 base short and J 4 bases short, with 10 bases between. Here the CDR3 reads CASSLERKGYGYTF. In DNA form, the CDR3 reads TGTGCCAGCAGTTTAGAGAGAAAGGGCTATGGCTACACCTTC.

This clonotype has more than one count but fewer than ten. The chain combines TRBV7-2 with TRBJ1-1; no reliable D call. CDR1 is SGHTA, CDR2 FQGNSA, per germline. The length of the CDR3 is 16 residues. The ends were cut back, 5 bases at V and 1 base at J, with 17 bases in the middle. The CDR3: CASSPRILTENTEAFF. CDR3 sequence (DNA): TGTGCCAGCAGCCCACGGATCCTGACGGAGAACACTGAAGCTTTCTTT.

The chain is built from TRBV28 and TRBJ2-7; perhaps TRBD2 as D (5 bases). With 7 bases removed from V and 7 bases from J, the gap between germline ends came to 14 bases. Per germline, CDR1 MDHEN and CDR2 SYDVKM. The CDR3 is made up of 12 amino acids. CDR3 nucleotide sequence: TGTGCCAGCAACACCGCGGGCAAGGAGCAGTACGTC. Its protein is CASNTAGKEQYV.

The chain links TRBV28 to TRBJ1-1; D not certain. V was pared by 6 bases and J by 4 bases, with 15 bases between. The CDR3 runs 14 residues. Looked up from germline, CDR1 is MDHEN and CDR2 is SYDVKM. In DNA form, the CDR3 reads TGTGCCAGCAGGCACCACCACAAGGGCACTGAAGCTTTCTTT. As protein: CASRHHHKGTEAFF.

The chain employs TRBV20-1 and TRBJ1-6, with 7 bases aligning to TRBD1. The V segment lost 6 bases and the J segment 12 bases; nucleotides outside the gene matches: 8. CDR3 length: 12 residues. Germline CDR1 and CDR2: DFQATT and SNEGSKA (reference sequence). The CDR3 spells CSAHRGGEPLHF. The DNA of the CDR3 is TGCAGTGCCCACAGGGGAGGGGAACCCCTCCACTTT.

This chain links TRBV10-2 with TRBJ1-2, with no clear D. V was trimmed by 3 bases and J by 7 bases, leaving 12 bases between them. The CDR3 is made up of 13 amino acids. The germline gives CDR1 WSHSY, CDR2 SAAADI. The CDR3 DNA sequence: TGCGCCAGCAGTGAAGCCGCGGCCAGTGGCTACACCTTC. Amino acids: CASSEAAASGYTF.

This clonotype was found many times. V and J are TRBV7-3 and TRBJ2-7; D uncertain. This CDR3 comprises 9 residues. Germline values: CDR1 SGHTA, CDR2 FQGTGA. Trimming left V 11 bases short and J 3 bases short, with 5 bases between. CDR3 amino acids: CASFYEQYV. The CDR3 DNA reads TGTGCCTCGTTCTACGAGCAGTACGTC.

The chain uses TRBV10-3 and TRBJ2-2, with 7 bases matching TRBD1. Unmatched junction bases numbered 5, after V lost 6 bases and J lost 4 bases. Germline V gene sequence: CDR1 ENHRY, CDR2 SYGVKD. This CDR3 is 14 amino acids long. The CDR3 DNA is TGTGCCATCAGCGTACAGGGGAGCACCGGGGAGCTGTTTTTT. This codes for CAISVQGSTGELFF.

This clonotype showed up just a few times. The chain has TRBV7-3 and TRBJ2-3; TRBD1 agrees at 7 bases. This CDR3 is built from 19 residues. Per the germline V gene, CDR1 is SGHTA and CDR2 is FQGTGA. The junction had 13 bases not matched to a gene; V was cut back by 0 bases and J by 1 base. The CDR3 region is CASSLTSNRGTWGTDTQYF. The CDR3 DNA is TGTGCCAGCAGCTTAACATCGAACAGGGGAACCTGGGGCACAGATACGCAGTATTTT.

The rearrangement uses TRBV12-3 or TRBV12-4 and TRBJ2-3, with 15 bases identical to TRBD2. The CDR3 spans 18 residues. The trim removed 1 base at V and 2 bases at J, leaving 4 bases unmatched. CDR3 nucleotides: TGTGCCAGCAGTTTAGTCCGGACTAGCGGGGGGGCCACAGATACGCAGTATTTT. This sequence encodes CASSLVRTSGGATDTQYF.

This clonotype was counted only a few times. This rearrangement joins TRBV4-3 to TRBJ2-1; 9 bases line up with TRBD1. V shed 5 bases and J 7 bases; nucleotides not matched to a gene: 9. This CDR3 is 15 amino acids long. The germline gives CDR1 LGHNA, CDR2 YSLEER. The DNA for the CDR3 is TGCGCCAGCAGCGGCCCCGGGACAGGGCGGAATGAGCAGTTCTTC. Residues: CASSGPGTGRNEQFF.

This clonotype appeared a few times. J is TRBJ1-2 and V is TRBV5-1; no clear D. Germline CDR1 reads SGHRS; CDR2 reads YFSETQ. There are 16 residues in the CDR3. V dropped 7 bases and J dropped 0 bases, with 19 bases sitting between them. The CDR3 coding sequence is TGCGCCAGCGCCTCATCCCCCGAGGGATCTAACTATGGCTACACCTTC. Protein product: CASASSPEGSNYGYTF.

The rearrangement joins TRBV12-3 or TRBV12-4 to TRBJ2-1, with a weak D call TRBD1 (6 bases). This CDR3 region has 13 residues. V was cut by 4 bases and J by 9 bases, with 13 bases left in between. DNA for the CDR3: TGTGCCAGCAGTTCCCAGGGGCGCAGTGAGCAGTTCTTC. It translates to CASSSQGRSEQFF.